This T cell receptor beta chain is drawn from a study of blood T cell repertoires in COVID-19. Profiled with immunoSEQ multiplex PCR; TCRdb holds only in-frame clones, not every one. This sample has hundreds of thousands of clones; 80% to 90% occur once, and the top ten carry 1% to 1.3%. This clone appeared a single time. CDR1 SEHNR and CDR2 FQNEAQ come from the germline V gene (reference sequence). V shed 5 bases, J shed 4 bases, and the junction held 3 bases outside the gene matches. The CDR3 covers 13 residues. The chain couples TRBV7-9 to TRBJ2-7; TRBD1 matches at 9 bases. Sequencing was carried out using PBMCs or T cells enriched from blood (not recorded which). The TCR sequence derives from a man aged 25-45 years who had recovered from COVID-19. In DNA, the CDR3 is TGTGCCAGCAGCGGGACAGGGAGTTACGAGCAGTACTTC. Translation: CASSGTGSYEQYF.